Sequencing of this TCR beta chain was carried out in a study of cytomegalovirus exposure and HLA in healthy donors (dated 2017 in TCRdb). Regarding the research as a whole: An earlier analysis of approximately 640 of the donors reported more than 250 Gb of sequence data and 120 million or so unique TCR beta sequences from some 180 million T cells. Typing coverage differed by locus: A, B, C, DRB1 and DQB1 were typed in roughly 620-640 donors, DQA1 in approximately 520, DPA1 in 606, and DPB1 in 472. A separate validation cohort of roughly 130 different subjects was used in addition to the roughly 620-subject first cohort. Class I and class II HLA loci were covered by the typing at four-digit resolution. Donor age, sex, ethnicity and CMV serostatus were compiled alongside the repertoire data. In a later analysis, previously published TCR beta repertoires from 500 to 750 donors were re-analyzed and high-resolution HLA genotyping was added so that TCR occurrence patterns could be studied. Roughly 5 DR-DQ haplotypes were handled as single units for association and clustering because linkage in the cohort was strong. The study profiled the T cell repertoires of under 700 subjects by immunosequencing and related them to cytomegalovirus serostatus. In an earlier analysis of several hundred of the donors, high-throughput TCR beta sequencing was used to judge whether each TCR beta V gene segment behaved as functional or pseudogenic. Every repertoire in the discovery cohort had been generated on one and the same sequencing platform. An early release covering around 630 HLA-typed donors comprised about 290 gigabases of sequencing data and roughly 85 million unique TCR sequences. Across under 500 genotyped donors of the cohort, an average of roughly 230,000 unique TCR beta nucleotide sequences per donor were sequenced, and roughly 18% of those sequences were non-productive. The study combined high-throughput TCR immunosequencing, statistical association of individual TCRs with disease status, and machine learning to predict cytomegalovirus infection status. A later genetic analysis took genome-wide SNP genotypes for about 55% of the roughly 670 donors and used that subset as a discovery cohort. The study aimed to test whether signatures of past pathogen exposure could be identified by cataloging public T cell receptors. The later analysis used no new phenotypic data to find candidate immune exposures, relying instead on TCR beta sequences and their occurrence across donors. Of the approximately 370 genotyped donors, approximately 80% were placed in the genetic ancestry cluster associated with self-reported Caucasian donors. What the authors observed across the whole study: In a later analysis, the rate of TCR association differed among HLA loci, with DRB1 alleles having the most associated TCRs and HLA-C alleles having the fewest. In a later analysis, around 15,000 TCR beta sequences were associated with specific HLA alleles at a false discovery rate of 0.05. For the cohort, immune exposure information was limited to CMV serostatus. Compared with the approximately 670-donor mean, donors in an Asian-associated ancestry cluster had fewer N-insertions in productive TCRs, according to a later genetic analysis. Because HLA typing was unavailable for some donors at each locus, only the typed subset was used in association tests. Fewer than 20 rarely observed V segments, including chromosome 9 orphons, were excluded from the earlier analysis of several hundred of the donors because counts were too low. In a later analysis, several top co-occurrence clusters were reported to appear linked to parvovirus B19, influenza, CMV and Epstein-Barr virus. Because the 87-base-pair reads could not distinguish some IMGT-functional V segments, including TRBV6-2 and TRBV6-3, those segments were excluded. A few of the identified cytomegalovirus-associated TCR beta chains were confirmed in vitro to be specific for cytomegalovirus antigens. A later analysis found that most CMV-associated TCR beta chains appeared HLA-restricted, with HLA associations seemingly driven largely by CMV exposure. When HLA alleles, especially DR and DQ, strongly co-occurred, TCR associations were difficult to assign to individual alleles. V-gene and J-gene trimming of TCR beta chains was associated with a missense DCLRE1C variant in a later genetic analysis, and the association was replicated in an independent cohort. The study gave a list of under 200 TCR beta chains associated with cytomegalovirus. An earlier analysis of approximately 590 of the donors showed that most TCR beta V segments appeared in productive rearrangements either about 87% or about 30% of the time, which broadly matched IMGT annotations. The cohort was sequenced for TCR beta chains only, and without alpha or paired-chain data the features that could be detected were limited. A cluster of highly shared sequence variants was judged likely to be a technical artifact of the sequencing pipeline. The classifier was reported to diagnose cytomegalovirus status with high specificity and sensitivity in both the original and validation cohorts. It was suggested by the authors that the approach could potentially be generalized to other disease states and immunological phenotypes. A further reported finding was that TCR beta sequences accurately predicted the HLA-A and HLA-B alleles for most subjects in the first cohort. Compared with equally common non-associated chains, HLA-associated TCR beta chains in a later analysis were more clonally expanded and had lower generation probabilities. Sequencing depth was assumed to be roughly uniform across donors in the presence/absence analyses, though that assumption may not hold. Most TCR sequences were seen in very few donors, while some public TCRs were found in many individuals. Correlated functional status among segregating V segments might be attributable to linkage disequilibrium, but an unknown experimental factor could not be ruled out.

Receptors were amplified or captured by the immunoSEQ multiplex PCR assay. A mixture of 60 forward primers for TCR Vbeta segments and 13 reverse primers for TCR Jbeta segments was used in the multiplex PCR. Amplification of the CDR3 region of rearranged TCR beta genes was performed with a multiplex PCR assay on genomic DNA. The amplified TCR beta libraries were sequenced on the Illumina HiSeq System as 87-base-pair reads. Processing in the source paper ran as follows. Across the 500 to 750 repertoires, a later analysis counted tens of millions of unique TCR beta chains, 9.5 million to 13 million of which were shared by at least two donors. A nearest-neighbor algorithm error-corrected the raw reads and collapsed the reads into unique sequences, merging closely related sequences to remove PCR and sequencing errors. To assign V, D and J gene segments, CDR3 sequences were aligned to IMGT reference sequences. Each retained sequence needed at least a six-nucleotide match to both a V gene segment and a J gene segment. A rearrangement counted as productive if the CDR3 had no stop codons and remained in frame with V and J, and every other rearrangement counted as non-productive. CDR3 was defined according to IMGT convention as the region running from the second conserved V-encoded cysteine to the conserved J-encoded phenylalanine. The earlier analysis of some 540 of the donors excluded any sequence lacking an unambiguous match to a single V gene segment. In an earlier analysis of approximately 500 of the donors, a V segment was called functional when productive rearrangements were above 56.7%, and segregating when the standard deviation between donors exceeded 5%. A statistical classification framework was built to diagnose cytomegalovirus status from the catalog of TCR beta chain sequences. In a later analysis, TCR nucleotide sequences were compared against IMGT/GENE-DB human TR gene sequences so that V and J genes could be assigned. A later analysis assigned CDR3 sequences and most-parsimonious VDJ recombination scenarios with the TCRdist pipeline. In a later analysis, each TCR beta chain was defined by its CDR3 amino acid sequence together with its V-gene family, and reads without a unique V-gene family were excluded. In a later analysis, 450 to 600 highly shared, low-generation-probability nucleotide sequences were removed to address suspected cross-contamination and a sequencing artifact. In a later analysis, a clonal expansion index was calculated for each public chain from normalized within-repertoire ranks of inferred template counts. Generation probabilities in a later analysis came from a VDJ recombination model fitted to out-of-frame rearrangements, and those results were checked against IGoR. In a later analysis, hypergeometric tests were used to score TCR-TCR, TCR-HLA and TCR-CMV co-occurrence, with a repertoire-size bias correction applied to TCR pairs. False discovery rates were estimated in a later analysis by permuting HLA or CMV assignments 20 times. In a later analysis, co-occurring TCRs were grouped using DBSCAN, with TCRdist sequence similarity added in when clustering inside HLA-allele-positive subsets. Repertoires with fewer than 30,000 or more than 120,000 public chains were left out of co-occurrence clustering, as were about 5 repertoires with anomalous nucleotide sharing. TCRdb's version of the immuneACCESS table is confined to in-frame rearrangements and falls short of the full clone set. An unresolved V gene accounts for under half of the shortfall where checked; the remainder is of unknown origin. V and J calls and clone size follow that table, whereas D and trimming were derived from the DNA. The sample records about 140,000 clones, roughly 76% of which are singletons. The top ten hold less than 3.5% of the sample.

CDR1 and CDR2 are read off the germline V gene as SNHLY and FYNNEI. V is reduced by 7 bases and J by 7 bases, leaving a spacing of 16 bases between them. The CDR3 numbers 13 residues from cysteine through phenylalanine. Of the read, only the CDR3 DNA is kept; its 39 bases are in frame from base 1. The cohort was made up of approximately 700 healthy bone marrow donors. At the time of sampling, all cohort members were nominally healthy, though unrecorded immune exposures were likely present. The donor was CMV seronegative and belonged to the group of more than 300 seronegative cohort members. Every donor gave a peripheral blood sample, and the peripheral blood mononuclear cells from that sample were used for TCR beta sequencing. The Qiagen DNeasy Blood Extraction Kit was used to extract genomic DNA from the blood cell samples. This clone was seen a single time. Its antigen specificity is not known. Base qualities are missing; no much larger clone stands one base away.

The TCR originated in a woman in her thirties in good health and CMV-seronegative. Material: PBMCs. The sequence joins TRBV2 to TRBJ1-2; tentative D gene TRBD1, with 6 bases matching. The CDR3 reads CASNKQGERGYTF. The nucleotide sequence reads as follows: TGTGCCAGCAATAAACAGGGAGAGCGTGGCTACACCTTC.